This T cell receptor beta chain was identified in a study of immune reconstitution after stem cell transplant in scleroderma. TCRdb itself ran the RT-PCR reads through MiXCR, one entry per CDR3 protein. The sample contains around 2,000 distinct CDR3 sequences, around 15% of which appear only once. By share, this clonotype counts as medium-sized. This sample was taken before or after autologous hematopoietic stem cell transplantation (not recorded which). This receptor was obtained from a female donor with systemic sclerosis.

The CDR3 region is CSARKDGIEAFF. CDR3 coding DNA: TGCAGTGCTAGGAAGGACGGCATTGAAGCTTTCTTT. The chain couples TRBV20-1 to TRBJ1-1; D gene ambiguous. The CDR3 is made up of 12 amino acids. From germline, CDR1 is DFQATT and CDR2 SNEGSKA (reference sequence). Trimming stripped 3 bases from V and 7 bases from J, with 12 bases between.